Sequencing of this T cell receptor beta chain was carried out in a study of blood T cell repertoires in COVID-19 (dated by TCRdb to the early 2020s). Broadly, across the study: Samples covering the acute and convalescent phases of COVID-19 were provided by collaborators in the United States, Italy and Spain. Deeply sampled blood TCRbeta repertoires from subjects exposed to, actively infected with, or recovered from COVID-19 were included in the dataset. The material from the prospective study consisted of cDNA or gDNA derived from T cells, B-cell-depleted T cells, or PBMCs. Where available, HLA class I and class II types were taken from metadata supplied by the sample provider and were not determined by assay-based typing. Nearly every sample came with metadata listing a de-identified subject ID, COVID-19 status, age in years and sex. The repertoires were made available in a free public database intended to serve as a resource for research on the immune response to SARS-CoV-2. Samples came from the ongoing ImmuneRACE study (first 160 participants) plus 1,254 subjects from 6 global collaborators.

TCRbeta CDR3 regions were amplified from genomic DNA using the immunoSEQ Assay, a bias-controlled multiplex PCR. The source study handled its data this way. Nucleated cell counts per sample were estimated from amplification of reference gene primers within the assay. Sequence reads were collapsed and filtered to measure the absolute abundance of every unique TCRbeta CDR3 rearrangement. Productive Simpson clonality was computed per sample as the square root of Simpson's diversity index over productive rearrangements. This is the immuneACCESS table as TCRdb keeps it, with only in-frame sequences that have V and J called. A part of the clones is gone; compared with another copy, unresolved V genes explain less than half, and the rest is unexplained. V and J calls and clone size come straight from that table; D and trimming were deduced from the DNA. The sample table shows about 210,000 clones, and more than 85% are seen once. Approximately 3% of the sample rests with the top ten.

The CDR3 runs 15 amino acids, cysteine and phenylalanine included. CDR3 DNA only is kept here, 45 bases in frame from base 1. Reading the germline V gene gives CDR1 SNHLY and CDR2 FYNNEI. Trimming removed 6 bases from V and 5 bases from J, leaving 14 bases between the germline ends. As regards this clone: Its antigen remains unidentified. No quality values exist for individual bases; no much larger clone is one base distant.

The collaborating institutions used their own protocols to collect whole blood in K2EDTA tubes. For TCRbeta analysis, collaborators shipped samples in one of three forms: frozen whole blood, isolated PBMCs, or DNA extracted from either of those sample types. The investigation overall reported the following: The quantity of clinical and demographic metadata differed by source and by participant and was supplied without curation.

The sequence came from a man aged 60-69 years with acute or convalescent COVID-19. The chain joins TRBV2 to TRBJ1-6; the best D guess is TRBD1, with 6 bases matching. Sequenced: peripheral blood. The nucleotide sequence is TGTGCCAGCAGCGGCCCTAGACAGGATAATTCACCCCTCCACTTT. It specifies CASSGPRQDNSPLHF.